The T cell receptor beta chain described here comes from a study of OX40 agonist ivuxolimab in advanced cancers. At the level of the whole study: Ivuxolimab, which targeted the costimulatory receptor OX40 (CD134), was an agonistic, fully human IgG2 monoclonal antibody. Intravenous ivuxolimab was administered to patients every 2 weeks at six dose levels: 0.01, 0.1, 0.3, 1.5, 3 and 10 mg/kg. Of the 50 to 55 dose-escalation patients, hepatocellular carcinoma was present in around 20, melanoma in roughly 15, renal cell carcinoma in 9 and head and neck cancer in 9. In the dose-escalation cohort, around four fifths of patients were male, and the mean age was roughly 60 years, with a range of roughly 20 to 80. Prior anti-PD-1, anti-PD-L1 or anti-CTLA-4 therapy was permitted, and about two fifths of dose-escalation patients had received checkpoint inhibitors. Partial responses occurred in three dose-escalation patients: two with cutaneous melanoma and one with hepatocellular carcinoma. The purpose of peripheral TCRbeta sequencing was to test whether ivuxolimab changed TCR sequence diversity and led to clonal T-cell expansion. The paper covers the monotherapy dose-escalation part of the phase I ivuxolimab trial, which included N ≈ 50 patients.

The CDR3 starts with the cysteine, ends with the phenylalanine, and has 15 residues. Only the CDR3 region is kept as DNA, spanning 45 bases read in frame from base 1. CDR1 LGHNA and CDR2 YSLEER are derived from the germline V gene. V is reduced by 1 base and J by 6 bases, leaving a spacing of 15 bases between them. Genomic DNA was extracted from sorted cells for sequencing of the TCRbeta CDR3 region. TCRbeta CDR3 regions were sequenced using the immunoSEQ Assay. As stored in TCRdb, this immuneACCESS dataset retains in-frame rearrangements with V and J assigned. A fraction of the clones does not appear; measured against another copy, unresolved V genes explain less than half of the discrepancy, and the remainder lacks a known reason. In this sample the table shows approximately 100,000 clones, 80% to 90% of which occur a single time. 0.79% of the sample comes from the top ten. This clone was picked up one time. No antigen is known for it. No clone much larger than this one lies a single base away; base qualities are absent.

Study-wide findings and limitations: After ivuxolimab, CD8+ T cells had more expanded clones than CD4+ T cells on average. Which antigens the clonally expanded peripheral T cells were specific for was not determined. Low levels of normalized T-cell clonal expansion were also seen in some nonresponding patients. Clonal expansion of both CD4+ and CD8+ blood T cells was observed from baseline to week 6 at doses 0.1 to 3.0 mg/kg. Partial responders in the 0.1-3.0 mg/kg groups had among the lowest normalized peripheral clonal expansion, especially among CD8+ T cells.

The trial excluded patients who had a history of autoimmune disease or were on systemic immunosuppression. In every dose cohort, peripheral blood was drawn for TCR sequencing at baseline, cycle 4 day 1, and cycle 7 day 1. Samples came from an open-label, multicenter, first-in-human phase I dose-escalation trial of ivuxolimab. The trial enrolled adults with locally advanced or metastatic head and neck squamous cell, hepatocellular, melanoma or renal cell carcinoma. Before TCR sequencing, CD4+ and CD8+ T cells were separately sorted from peripheral blood. Sequenced material: CD4+ or CD8+ T cells sorted from blood, taken in a trial of the OX40 agonist ivuxolimab. The source is an adult with an advanced solid tumor such as melanoma, head and neck, liver or kidney cancer. This chain is built from TRBV4-3 and TRBJ1-2; TRBD1 is a possible D gene, resting on 6 matching bases. The nucleotide sequence is given as TGCGCCAGCAGCCAAGGGGGGCCTCCGCAGAATGGCTACACCTTC. Translated, it gives CASSQGGPPQNGYTF.